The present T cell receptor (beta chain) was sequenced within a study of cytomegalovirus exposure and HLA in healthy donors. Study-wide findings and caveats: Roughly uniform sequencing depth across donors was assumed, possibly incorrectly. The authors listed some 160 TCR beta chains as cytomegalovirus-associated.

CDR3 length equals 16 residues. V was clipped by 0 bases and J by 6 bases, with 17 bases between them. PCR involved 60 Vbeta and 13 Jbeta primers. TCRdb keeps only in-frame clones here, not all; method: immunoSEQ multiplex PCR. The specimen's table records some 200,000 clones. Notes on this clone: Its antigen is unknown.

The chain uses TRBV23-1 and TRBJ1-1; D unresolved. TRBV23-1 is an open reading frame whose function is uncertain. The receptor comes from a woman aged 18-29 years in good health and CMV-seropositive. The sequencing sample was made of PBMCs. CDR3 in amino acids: CASSQSGRRFHAEAFF. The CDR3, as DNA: TGCGCCAGCAGTCAATCAGGCAGGAGGTTCCACGCTGAAGCTTTCTTT.